Listed here are 29 T cell receptor beta chains from one sample, sequenced in a study of blood T cell repertoires in COVID-19. TCRdb's table, derived via immunoSEQ multiplex PCR, lists solely in-frame clones and lacks some. The sample lists some 190,000 clones, over 75% occurring once. Material for sequencing was peripheral blood. The receptors stem from a woman aged 40 to 50 who had recovered from COVID-19.

J is TRBJ2-2 and V is TRBV9; 7 bases agree with TRBD2. Germline CDR1 is SGDLS and CDR2 is YYNGEE. The V gene end was trimmed by 5 bases and the J gene end by 2 bases; junction bases not matched to a gene: 6. The CDR3 loop spans 15 amino acids. The DNA of the CDR3 is TGTGCCAGCAGGGAACTAGCGACCAACACCGGGGAGCTGTTTTTT. The encoded protein is CASRELATNTGELFF.

The CDR3 sequence is CASSEGGSVDIQYF. For the CDR3, the DNA is TGTGCCAGCAGTGAAGGTGGCTCCGTCGACATTCAGTACTTC. The V call is TRBV2, the J call TRBJ2-4; D unclear. This CDR3 is 14 amino acids long. V lost 1 base and J 8 bases, leaving 12 bases between the germline ends. Looked up from germline, CDR1 is SNHLY and CDR2 is FYNNEI.

This rearrangement joins TRBV30 to TRBJ1-5, with a tentative D call TRBD1 (6 bases). Looked up from germline, CDR1 is GTSNPN and CDR2 is SVGIG (reference sequence). V lost 6 bases and J 7 bases, leaving 19 bases between the germline ends. The CDR3 sequence is 14 residues long. The CDR3 DNA reads as TGTGCCTGCCGAGGGAAAGGGGGAGTACAGCCCCAGCATTTT. Amino acid sequence: CACRGKGGVQPQHF. Together with reference TRBV30 and TRBJ1-5, the CDR3 gives the full variable domain: SQTIHQWPATLVQPVGSPLSLECTVEGTSNPNLYWYRQAAGRGLQLLFYSVGIGQISSEVPQNLSASRPQDRQFILSSKKLLLSDSGFYLCACRGKGGVQPQHFGDGTRLSIL.

The rearrangement joins TRBV28 to TRBJ2-3, with TRBD2 matching 8 bases. CDR1 and CDR2 from the germline V gene are MDHEN and SYDVKM. CDR3 length: 14 residues. The junction had 4 bases not matched to a gene; V was cut back by 5 bases and J by 3 bases. The CDR3 sequence: CASSPPGGTDTQYF. The CDR3 nucleotides are TGTGCCAGCAGTCCCCCGGGGGGGACAGATACGCAGTATTTT.

V gene TRBV5-1 combines with J gene TRBJ2-7, with 10 bases that match TRBD1. This CDR3 comprises 14 residues. Germline lookup yields CDR1 SGHRS and CDR2 YFSETQ. Unmatched junction bases numbered 12, after V lost 8 bases and J lost 7 bases. The CDR3 region is CASKPGQGSGEQYF. The CDR3, as DNA: TGCGCCAGTAAACCGGGACAGGGGTCCGGTGAGCAGTACTTC.

The chain employs TRBV18 and TRBJ2-7; D may be TRBD2 (6 bases). This CDR3 region has 15 residues. V lost 3 bases to trimming and J lost 2 bases, with 14 bases between them. Germline CDR1 reads KGHSH; CDR2 reads LQKENI. CDR3 in amino acids: CASSPQGLGTYEQYF. CDR3 coding DNA: TGTGCCAGCTCACCCCAGGGACTGGGGACCTACGAGCAGTACTTC.

The J gene is TRBJ2-7, the V gene TRBV6-5; weak D call: TRBD1 (6 bases). The V end was cut by 4 bases, the J end by 1 base, with 14 bases between. CDR1 and CDR2 (germline): MNHEY, SVGAGI. The CDR3 covers 15 residues. CDR3 in amino acids: CASSFAVQGSYEQYF. The CDR3 DNA reads TGTGCCAGCAGTTTCGCGGTTCAGGGGTCCTACGAGCAGTACTTC.

This clone was found a few times. J is TRBJ1-1 and V is TRBV28; 8 nucleotides match TRBD1. The CDR3 is 16 residues long. CDR1 is MDHEN and CDR2 is SYDVKM in the germline V gene. With 2 bases clipped from V and 2 bases from J, the junction kept 7 bases outside the gene matches. CDR3 sequence reads: CASSLQGARRNTEAFF. DNA of the CDR3: TGTGCCAGCAGTTTACAGGGGGCTCGAAGAAACACTGAAGCTTTCTTT.

This clone was seen a single time. The chain uses TRBV5-6 and TRBJ2-7; 9 bases are shared with TRBD2. CDR3 size: 16 residues. Looked up from germline, CDR1 is SGHDT and CDR2 is YYEEEE. Trimming removed 4 bases from V and 1 base from J; junction bases left unmatched: 9. CDR3 region: CASSSLSGSLSYEQYF. The CDR3 region has the DNA TGTGCCAGCAGCAGCCTTAGCGGGAGTCTTTCCTACGAGCAGTACTTC.

This chain connects TRBV5-1 to TRBJ1-1; 10 bases map to TRBD1. Germline CDR1 and CDR2: SGHRS and YFSETQ. The CDR3 length is 16 residues. V lost 0 bases to trimming and J lost 4 bases; unmatched junction nucleotides: 6. As DNA, the CDR3 is TGCGCCAGCAGCTTGGAGGGACAGGGGTTGAGCACTGAAGCTTTCTTT. It encodes CASSLEGQGLSTEAFF.

The chain recombines TRBV9 with TRBJ2-3; tentative D call: TRBD2 (6 bases). This CDR3 has 16 amino acids. CDR1 is SGDLS, CDR2 YYNGEE, per germline. Trimming took 0 bases from V and 0 from J, leaving 11 bases between them. The CDR3 here is CASSVGRGTSTDTQYF. CDR3 in DNA: TGTGCCAGCAGCGTAGGCCGGGGGACTAGCACAGATACGCAGTATTTT.

This clone was picked up a small number of times. In the same sample, other DNA sequences code for this CDR3. Here the CDR3 DNA reads TGTGCCAGCAGTTACTCCCTGGCGGGGGGGCAAGAGACCCAGTACTTC. Translating it yields CASSYSLAGGQETQYF. The rearrangement links TRBV6-5 to TRBJ2-5; 9 bases are shared with TRBD2. The V segment lost 0 bases and the J segment 2 bases; nucleotides outside the gene matches: 4. Germline CDR1 MNHEY, CDR2 SVGAGI. The CDR3 spans 16 residues.

The rearrangement uses TRBV18 and TRBJ2-7, with 7 bases matching TRBD1. CDR3 length equals 17 residues. V lost 2 bases to trimming and J lost 0 bases; unmatched junction nucleotides: 10. Germline V gene data show CDR1 as KGHSH and CDR2 as LQKENI. The DNA of the CDR3 is TGTGCCAGCTCACCAATGAGCCCGGGACAGAGCTCCTACGAGCAGTACTTC. This encodes CASSPMSPGQSSYEQYF.

The chain recombines TRBV11-2 with TRBJ2-1, with 13 bases identical to TRBD2. Trimming removed 5 bases from V and 7 bases from J; junction bases left unmatched: 8. Germline loops: CDR1 SGHAT, CDR2 FQNNGV. The CDR3 runs 16 residues. CDR3 DNA: TGTGCCAGCAGCCCAACGAGGACTAGCGGGAGTAATGAGCAGTTCTTC. This translates into CASSPTRTSGSNEQFF.

This chain joins TRBV5-5 and TRBJ2-7, with no clear D. Trimming removed 0 bases at V and 0 bases at J, with 7 bases between. The CDR3 has 14 amino acids. Germline V CDR1 and CDR2: SGHKS, YYEKEE (reference sequence). CDR3 in DNA: TGTGCCAGCAGCTTGGTTGGCACCTCCTACGAGCAGTACTTC. It translates to CASSLVGTSYEQYF.

This clone was detected once. The chain joins TRBV6-5 to TRBJ2-2; possibly TRBD2 for D (7 bases). This CDR3 spans 15 amino acids. Trimming left V 5 bases short and J 9 bases short, with 19 bases between. The germline V gene encodes CDR1 MNHEY and CDR2 SVGAGI. The chain's CDR3 is CASSRGGGYMRELFF. The CDR3 DNA is TGTGCCAGCAGTAGGGGGGGAGGTTACATGCGGGAGCTGTTTTTT.

The CDR3 sequence: CASSLGSGYEQYF. The CDR3 coding sequence is TGTGCCAGCAGCTTAGGGTCGGGGTACGAGCAGTACTTC. This chain uses TRBV11-3 with TRBJ2-7, with D tentatively TRBD2 (5 bases). The germline V and J ends were trimmed by 1 base and 4 bases, with 8 bases remaining between them. This CDR3 has 13 amino acids. Germline V lookup: CDR1 SGHNT, CDR2 YENEEA.

The chain recombines TRBV27 with TRBJ1-1; 7 bases are shared with TRBD1. The CDR3 loop spans 15 amino acids. J gave up 6 bases and V 3 bases, and 10 bases lay outside the gene matches. Germline V gene lookup returns CDR1 MNHEY and CDR2 SMNVEV (reference sequence). DNA of the CDR3: TGTGCCAGCAGTTTTAGGCTTGGCAGGGGGGCTGAAGCTTTCTTT. As protein: CASSFRLGRGAEAFF.

This chain connects TRBV3-1 (or the pseudogene TRBV3-2) to TRBJ2-1, with TRBD2 identical over 10 bases. Per the germline V gene, CDR1 is LGHDT and CDR2 is YNNKEL (reference sequence). This CDR3 contains 18 residues. V dropped 1 base and J dropped 9; count of bases not matched to a gene: 15. The CDR3 loop is CASSQVPPLAGVPGEQFF. DNA of the CDR3: TGTGCCAGCAGCCAAGTTCCCCCTCTAGCGGGAGTCCCCGGTGAGCAGTTCTTC.

The J gene is TRBJ2-1, the V gene TRBV30; D is undetermined. Per germline, CDR1 GTSNPN and CDR2 SVGIG (reference sequence). This CDR3 has 12 amino acids. V was trimmed by 0 bases and J by 6 bases, leaving 6 bases between them. CDR3 amino acids: CAWSVYSNEQFF. DNA for the CDR3: TGTGCCTGGAGTGTCTACTCCAATGAGCAGTTCTTC.

This clone has just one count. The chain links TRBV5-1 to TRBJ1-2, with unresolved D. The germline V gene encodes CDR1 SGHRS and CDR2 YFSETQ. The CDR3 is made up of 14 amino acids. Between the trimmed V and J ends, which lost 0 bases and 3 bases, there was a span of 9 bases. Written as DNA, the CDR3 is TGCGCCAGCAGCTTGGAGTCATCGGACTATGGCTACACCTTC. It yields the protein CASSLESSDYGYTF.

This chain uses TRBV10-3 with TRBJ2-3, with TRBD1 matching over 7 bases. The CDR3 is 14 amino acids. Unmatched junction bases numbered 9, after V lost 7 bases and J lost 5 bases. Germline assignment: CDR1 ENHRY and CDR2 SYGVKD. The chain's CDR3 is CAITGTGAGDTQYF. The CDR3 DNA follows: TGTGCCATCACGGGAACAGGGGCTGGAGATACGCAGTATTTT.

This chain connects TRBV29-1 to TRBJ1-1, with TRBD1 identical over 7 bases. Germline CDR1 is SQVTM and CDR2 is ANQGSEA. The CDR3 totals 13 residues. V was pared by 7 bases and J by 12 bases, with 17 bases of the junction left unmatched. As DNA, the CDR3 is TGCAGCGCTACCGGACAGGACCTAAAGGGGACTTTCTTT. It is translated as CSATGQDLKGTFF.

The chain recombines TRBV5-4 with TRBJ2-1; the match to TRBD2 covers 11 bases. The CDR3 is 16 amino acids. The germline CDR1 and CDR2 sequences are SGHNT and YYREEE (reference sequence). V shed 2 bases and J 3 bases; nucleotides not matched to a gene: 4. The CDR3 loop reads CASSFGTSGDYNEQFF. The DNA for the CDR3 is TGTGCCAGCAGCTTCGGGACTAGCGGAGACTACAATGAGCAGTTCTTC.

V gene TRBV28 combines with J gene TRBJ1-2; D may be TRBD1 (5 bases). Germline V gene data show CDR1 as MDHEN and CDR2 as SYDVKM. The CDR3 totals 13 residues. V lost 4 bases and J 4 bases, leaving 10 bases between the germline ends. The DNA for the CDR3 is TGTGCCAGCAGTTGGGGGGGAGGCTATGGCTACACCTTC. As protein: CASSWGGGYGYTF.

V usage is TRBV2 and J usage is TRBJ2-2, with 10 bases fitting TRBD2. This CDR3 has 15 residues. V dropped 4 bases and J dropped 7; count of bases not matched to a gene: 6. Germline V lookup: CDR1 SNHLY, CDR2 FYNNEI. The DNA of the CDR3 is TGTGCCAGCAGTGTGGGGACTAGCGTTGGCGGGGAGCTGTTTTTT. It is translated as CASSVGTSVGGELFF.

The chain joins TRBV19 to TRBJ1-6; 7 bases align to TRBD1. This CDR3 has 14 amino acids. V lost 5 bases, J lost 7 bases, and 5 bases stayed unmatched. Germline V lookup: CDR1 LNHDA, CDR2 SQIVND (reference sequence). The CDR3 region has the DNA TGTGCCAGTAGTGGCCGGGACAGCAATTCACCCCTCCACTTT. This codes for CASSGRDSNSPLHF.

J is TRBJ2-5 and V is TRBV6-5; weak D call: TRBD2 (6 bases). The CDR3 runs 15 residues. Germline CDR1 reads MNHEY; CDR2 reads SVGAGI. V gave up 6 bases and J gave up 4 bases, with 18 bases separating them. DNA for the CDR3: TGTGCCAGCAGCCCAGGTGGAGGGGTTCGAGAGACCCAGTACTTC. Its protein product is CASSPGGGVRETQYF.

The chain carries TRBV3-1 (or the pseudogene TRBV3-2) and TRBJ2-7, with a tentative D call TRBD2 (6 bases). V dropped 1 base and J dropped 0 bases, with 19 bases sitting between them. Per the germline V gene, CDR1 is LGHDT and CDR2 is YNNKEL (reference sequence). There are 18 residues in the CDR3. The CDR3, as DNA: TGTGCCAGCAGCCAAGGGGGCTCGGGACTCGGAAGCTCCTACGAGCAGTACTTC. Translation gives CASSQGGSGLGSSYEQYF.